The clone carrying this T cell receptor beta chain was recorded only once. A multiplex PCR was run with 60 Vbeta primers and 13 Jbeta primers. Here immunoSEQ multiplex PCR was the method, and the copy in TCRdb shows in-frame clones only, minus some. The data contain around 120,000 clones, 60% to 75% of them singletons. The data originate from a study of cytomegalovirus exposure and HLA in healthy donors. Unmatched junction bases numbered 1, after V lost 3 bases and J lost 5 bases. The CDR3 extends over 14 amino acids. Germline V lookup: CDR1 MNHEY, CDR2 SMNVEV (reference sequence). Sequenced material: PBMCs. The receptor was isolated from a man aged 40-50 years in good health and CMV-seropositive. This rearrangement joins TRBV27 to TRBJ2-2; 9 bases align to TRBD1. CDR3 nucleotide sequence: TGTGCCAGCAGTTTGGGGACAGGGACCGGGGAGCTGTTTTTT. Protein product: CASSLGTGTGELFF.